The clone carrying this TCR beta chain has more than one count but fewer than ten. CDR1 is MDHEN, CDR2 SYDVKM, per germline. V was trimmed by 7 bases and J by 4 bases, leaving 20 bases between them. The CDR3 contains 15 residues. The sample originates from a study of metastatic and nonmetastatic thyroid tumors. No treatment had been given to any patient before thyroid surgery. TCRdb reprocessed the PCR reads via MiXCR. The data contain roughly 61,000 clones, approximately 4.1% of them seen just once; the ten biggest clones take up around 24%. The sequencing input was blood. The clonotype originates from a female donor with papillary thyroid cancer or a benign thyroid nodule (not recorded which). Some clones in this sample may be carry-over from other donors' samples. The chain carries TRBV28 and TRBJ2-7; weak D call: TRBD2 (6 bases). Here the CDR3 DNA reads TGTGCCAGCACTACAAGATCGGGACTCCAATACGAGCAGTACTTC. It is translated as CASTTRSGLQYEQYF. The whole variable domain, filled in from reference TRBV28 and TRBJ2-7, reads DVKVTQSSRYLVKRTGEKVFLECVQDMDHENMFWYRQDPGLGLRLIYFSYDVKMKEKGDIPEGYSVSREKKERFSLILESASTNQTSMYLCASTTRSGLQYEQYFGPGTRLTVT.